The 8 T cell receptor beta chains below were found in one sample sequenced in a study of blood T cell repertoires in COVID-19. Sequencing was performed with immunoSEQ multiplex PCR; in TCRdb, only in-frame clones are kept and a portion is missing. The sample has tens of thousands of clones, less than 75% seen once. The sequenced sample was peripheral blood. The receptors were gathered from a man aged 60 to 69 with acute or convalescent COVID-19.

The chain couples TRBV14 to TRBJ1-2; D unclear. Germline loops: CDR1 SGHDN, CDR2 FVKESK. The V and J ends lost 4 bases and 4 bases respectively, with 10 bases between them. This CDR3 has 13 amino acids. The CDR3 region has the DNA TGTGCCAGCAGCCCCGCGGCCATCTATGGCTACACCTTC. Protein: CASSPAAIYGYTF. Using reference TRBV14 and TRBJ1-2 for the parts outside the CDR3, the full variable domain is EAGVTQFPSHSVIEKGQTVTLRCDPISGHDNLYWYRRVMGKEIKFLLHFVKESKQDESGMPNNRFLAERTGGTYSTLKVQPAELEDSGVYFCASSPAAIYGYTFGSGTRLTVV.

The V gene is TRBV15, the J gene TRBJ2-1; tentatively, D is TRBD2 (6 bases). Germline-derived CDR1 and CDR2 are LNHNV and YYDKDF (reference sequence). The CDR3 is 13 amino acids. V shed 1 base and J shed 8 bases, with 9 bases lying between them. CDR3 loop: CATSRGGGDEQFF. In DNA form, the CDR3 reads TGTGCCACCAGCAGAGGAGGCGGGGATGAGCAGTTCTTC.

This sequence joins TRBV7-2 and TRBJ1-1, with D uncertain. The CDR3 has 13 amino acids. The germline V gene encodes CDR1 SGHTA and CDR2 FQGNSA. Trimming pared 2 bases from V and 1 base from J, leaving 5 bases between. The CDR3 sequence: CASSLTRNTEAFF. The CDR3 DNA sequence: TGTGCCAGCAGCTTAACCAGGAACACTGAAGCTTTCTTT.

The chain carries TRBV2 and TRBJ2-1; no clear D gene. Trimming cost V 6 bases and J 5 bases, with 11 bases left between them. Germline V CDR1 and CDR2: SNHLY, FYNNEI. This CDR3 is built from 13 residues. The CDR3 region is CASRVPRDNEQFF. For the CDR3, the DNA is TGTGCCAGCAGAGTCCCCCGGGACAATGAGCAGTTCTTC.

In its sample, this clone ranks as medium-sized (0.01 to 0.1%). V gene TRBV19 combines with J gene TRBJ2-5; tentatively, D is TRBD2 (6 bases). This CDR3 has 14 residues. V was trimmed by 5 bases and J by 4 bases, leaving 14 bases between them. CDR1 and CDR2 (germline): LNHDA, SQIVND (reference sequence). The CDR3 loop reads CASSPSGLRETQYF. The CDR3 region has the DNA TGTGCCAGTAGTCCATCGGGACTCCGAGAGACCCAGTACTTC.

This rearrangement joins TRBV7-7 to TRBJ2-2; the D gene is possibly TRBD1 (5 bases). Germline V gene sequence: CDR1 SSHAT, CDR2 FNYEAQ (reference sequence). The V and J ends lost 6 bases and 3 bases respectively, with 14 bases between them. The length of the CDR3 is 15 residues. The CDR3: CASRRRVGDTGELFF. As DNA, the CDR3 is TGTGCCAGCAGACGCAGGGTAGGGGACACCGGGGAGCTGTTTTTT.

The chain employs TRBV6-6 and TRBJ1-5; 7 positions match TRBD1. J was trimmed by 8 bases and V by 6 bases; bases with no gene match: 10. The CDR3 covers 14 residues. Germline-derived CDR1 and CDR2 are MNHNY and SVGAGI (reference sequence). Here the CDR3 reads CASREGTEGKPQHF. In DNA form, the CDR3 reads TGTGCCAGCAGGGAAGGGACAGAGGGCAAGCCCCAGCATTTT.

The chain couples TRBV5-4 to TRBJ2-5, with 14 bases matching TRBD2. The CDR3 totals 16 residues. V lost 4 bases and J lost 4; bases outside the gene matches: 6. From germline, CDR1 is SGHNT and CDR2 YYREEE (reference sequence). The CDR3: CASSLGLAGARETQYF. The DNA of the CDR3 is TGTGCCAGCAGCCTGGGACTAGCGGGGGCGAGAGAGACCCAGTACTTC.